This entry lists 21 T cell receptor beta chains sequenced from one sample in a study of beta chain features in type 1 diabetes. Broader study findings: Among all four CD4+ subsets, Type 1 diabetes patients had TCRB CDR3s that were moderately but significantly shorter.

Every isolated RNA sample was fully reverse transcribed, so sequencing captured expressed TCRB transcripts. Produced via immunoSEQ multiplex PCR; TCRdb's table is partial and in-frame only. Of some 360,000 clones listed, around 9.6% were seen once; the top ten hold about 0.6%. No antigen is known for these receptors. The sample was central memory CD4+ T cells from blood. These receptors all come from a man aged 30 to 45 with type 1 diabetes.

The chain uses TRBV18 and TRBJ1-4, with 9 bases fitting TRBD1. J gave up 7 bases and V 1 base, and 10 bases lay outside the gene matches. This CDR3 is 17 amino acids long. CDR1 KGHSH and CDR2 LQKENI come from the germline V gene. The CDR3 coding sequence is TGTGCCAGCTCACCACGTACATTACAGGGGGCGCGTGAAAAACTGTTTTTT. Encoded protein: CASSPRTLQGAREKLFF.

This clone was counted a few times. V and J are TRBV9 and TRBJ1-2, with a weak D call TRBD1 (6 bases). CDR1 is SGDLS and CDR2 is YYNGEE in the germline V gene. Trimming cost V 4 bases and J 11 bases, with 12 bases left between them. The CDR3 consists of 11 residues. The CDR3 protein is CASSFGTLYTF. The CDR3 bases are TGTGCCAGCAGCTTCGGGACACTATACACCTTC.

This clone was recorded many times. As DNA, the CDR3 is TGCGCCAGCAGTCAATCCGGGGACAGTAGAGGCAATCAGCCCCAGCATTTT. This encodes CASSQSGDSRGNQPQHF. The chain joins TRBV23-1 to TRBJ1-5; 7 positions match TRBD1. TRBV23-1 is an ORF, and what it does is uncertain. Trimming took 0 bases from V and 2 from J; bases not matched to a gene: 7. There are 17 residues in the CDR3.

The V gene is TRBV27, the J gene TRBJ2-1; 11 nucleotides line up with TRBD2. The CDR3 length is 14 residues. V trimming: 8 bases; J trimming: 10 bases; junction bases outside the gene matches: 10. The V gene's germline CDR1 is MNHEY and CDR2 SMNVEV (reference sequence). The CDR3 region is CASGALAGGKEQFF. CDR3 bases: TGTGCCAGCGGTGCGCTAGCGGGAGGAAAGGAGCAGTTCTTC.

This clone was counted a few times. V gene TRBV28 combines with J gene TRBJ2-1; TRBD2 aligns across 7 bases. V lost 5 bases and J lost 9; bases outside the gene matches: 13. The CDR3 runs to 15 residues. Germline loops: CDR1 MDHEN, CDR2 SYDVKM. CDR3 sequence: CASSDPTGRVGEQFF. The CDR3 DNA is TGTGCCAGCAGTGACCCTACGGGGAGGGTAGGTGAGCAGTTCTTC.

The sample holds a few counts of this clone. J is TRBJ2-7 and V is TRBV29-1; TRBD2 aligns across 8 bases. CDR1 is SQVTM, CDR2 ANQGSEA, per germline. Trimming at V came to 5 bases and at J to 0 bases, leaving 9 bases not matched to a gene. The CDR3 consists of 15 residues. The CDR3 sequence: CSVTGRGGGSYEQYF. Here the CDR3 DNA reads TGCAGCGTTACAGGACGGGGGGGAGGCTCCTACGAGCAGTACTTC.

Ten or more counts support this clone. V usage is TRBV28 and J usage is TRBJ2-1; TRBD1 matches at 8 bases. V lost 4 bases to trimming and J lost 3 bases; unmatched junction nucleotides: 8. Germline V CDR1 and CDR2: MDHEN, SYDVKM. This CDR3 is built from 16 residues. The CDR3 region is CASSSMDRAGYNEQFF. The CDR3 coding sequence is TGTGCCAGCAGTTCGATGGACAGGGCAGGCTACAATGAGCAGTTCTTC.

This chain connects TRBV27 to TRBJ2-7; 10 bases match TRBD1. CDR1 and CDR2 from the germline V gene are MNHEY and SMNVEV (reference sequence). J lost 4 bases, V lost 6 bases, and 6 bases had no gene match. The CDR3 consists of 14 residues. For the CDR3, the DNA is TGTGCCAGCAGCCCCGGGACAGGGGAGTACGAGCAGTACTTC. Residues: CASSPGTGEYEQYF.

This clone was seen at least ten times. The J gene is TRBJ2-3, the V gene TRBV12-5, with D perhaps TRBD1 (5 bases). Trimming cost V 1 base and J 0 bases, with 11 bases left between them. Germline CDR1 LGHNT, CDR2 FRNRAP. The CDR3 runs to 16 residues. CDR3 bases: TGTGCTAGTGGTTTGGGACAGTACCCTAGCACAGATACGCAGTATTTT. This gives the protein CASGLGQYPSTDTQYF. The entire variable domain, with the rest obtained from reference TRBV12-5 and TRBJ2-3, is as follows: DARVTQTPRHKVTEMGQEVTMRCQPILGHNTVFWYRQTMMQGLELLAYFRNRAPLDDSGMPKDRFSAEMPDATLATLKIQPSEPRDSAVYFCASGLGQYPSTDTQYFGPGTRLTVL.

The rearrangement uses TRBV2 and TRBJ1-2, with 7 bases aligning to TRBD1. Germline V gives CDR1 SNHLY, CDR2 FYNNEI. The CDR3 has 12 residues. The V segment lost 7 bases and the J segment 7 bases; nucleotides outside the gene matches: 6. The CDR3 region is CASNGDSLGYTF. The DNA of the CDR3 is TGTGCCAGCAATGGGGACAGTCTTGGCTACACCTTC. The full variable domain, rest sourced from reference TRBV2 and TRBJ1-2, is EPEVTQTPSHQVTQMGQEVILRCVPISNHLYFYWYRQILGQKVEFLVSFYNNEISEKSEIFDDQFSVERPDGSNFTLKIRSTKLEDSAMYFCASNGDSLGYTFGSGTRLTVV.

The rearrangement links TRBV12-2 to TRBJ2-7; TRBD1 reflects the table's D call only, with no check against the DNA. TRBV12-2 is recorded as a pseudogene. The length of the CDR3 is 14 residues. The CDR3: CASRLRDMAYEQYF. The DNA of the CDR3 is TGTGCAAGTCGCTTAAGGGACATGGCCTACGAGCAGTACTTC.

This chain's CDR3 is CASSEPGSSEQYF. CDR3 nucleotide sequence: TGTGCCAGCAGTGAACCTGGGAGTTCCGAGCAGTACTTC. The V and J genes are TRBV6-5 and TRBJ2-5, with D possibly matching TRBD2 (5 bases). The DNA end is a closer match to TRBJ2-7, so the J assignment may be wrong. Looked up from germline, CDR1 is MNHEY and CDR2 is SVGAGI. The CDR3 is 13 residues long.

The sample holds many counts of this clone. The chain combines TRBV23-1 with TRBJ2-1; D possibly uses TRBD1 or TRBD2 (5 bases each). TRBV23-1 is given ORF status, its function remaining uncertain. V was pared by 11 bases and J by 5 bases, with 22 bases between. The length of the CDR3 is 15 residues. Written as DNA, the CDR3 is TGCGCCCCCACACCCCCTCGGCGAGGGGACAATGAGCAGTTCTTC. Translating gives CAPTPPRRGDNEQFF.

This clone appeared a few times. The gene calls are TRBV4-2 and TRBJ1-2; the D is unclear. In germline, CDR1 is LGHNA, CDR2 YNFKEQ. Trimming pared 0 bases from V and 7 bases from J, leaving 18 bases between. The CDR3 is 16 amino acids. The DNA of the CDR3 is TGTGCCAGCAGCCAAGAGTACGCGGGGAAAACTCCTGGCTACACCTTC. This sequence encodes CASSQEYAGKTPGYTF.

V is TRBV10-1 and J is TRBJ2-1; no clear D. Germline V gene sequence: CDR1 WNHNN, CDR2 SYGVQD (reference sequence). This CDR3 has 14 amino acids. V was clipped by 6 bases and J by 6 bases, with 15 bases between them. The CDR3 DNA reads TGCGCCAGCAGCGCTTCTGGGGAAATCAATGAGCAGTTCTTC. This gives the protein CASSASGEINEQFF.

The chain joins TRBV11-3 to TRBJ2-5; TRBD2 matches at 12 bases. The length of the CDR3 is 16 residues. J gave up 7 bases and V 0 bases, and 6 bases lay outside the gene matches. Germline-derived CDR1 and CDR2 are SGHNT and YENEEA. CDR3 residues: CASSLEGTSGSGTQYF. The CDR3 DNA is TGTGCCAGCAGCTTAGAGGGGACTAGCGGGTCGGGGACCCAGTACTTC.

The CDR3 nucleotides are TGTGCCAGCAGTCTGGACAGGGGAGGCTACGAGCAGTACTTC. Translating it yields CASSLDRGGYEQYF. The chain carries TRBV4-2 and TRBJ2-7; the match to TRBD1 covers 9 bases. With 6 bases clipped from V and 3 bases from J, the junction kept 6 bases outside the gene matches. The CDR3 runs 14 residues. Looked up from germline, CDR1 is LGHNA and CDR2 is YNFKEQ.

This clone was counted a few times. The chain combines TRBV11-2 with TRBJ1-3, with 12 positions matching TRBD1. V shed 5 bases, J shed 7 bases, and the junction held 12 bases outside the gene matches. From germline, CDR1 is SGHAT and CDR2 FQNNGV. The CDR3 covers 17 residues. CDR3 amino acids: CASSHRDRGLGKNTIYF. CDR3 in DNA: TGTGCCAGCAGCCACCGGGACAGGGGGCTAGGCAAGAACACCATATATTTT.

Only a few counts were recorded for this clone. V and J are TRBV5-1 and TRBJ2-1; D assignment may be TRBD1 or TRBD2 (5 bases each). Trimming stripped 5 bases from V and 0 bases from J, with 15 bases between. The CDR3 sequence is 16 residues long. CDR1 and CDR2 (germline): SGHRS, YFSETQ. CDR3: CASSRNRDPSYNEQFF. The CDR3 DNA follows: TGCGCCAGCAGTCGAAATCGGGACCCCTCCTACAATGAGCAGTTCTTC.

This sequence joins TRBV19 and TRBJ2-1, with D possibly matching TRBD1 (7 bases). CDR3 size: 15 residues. V was shortened by 8 bases and J by 5 bases, with 19 bases between the two germline ends. Germline V CDR1 and CDR2: LNHDA, SQIVND (reference sequence). CDR3 loop: CASGGGYDRDNEQFF. The DNA for the CDR3 is TGTGCCAGTGGGGGAGGCTACGACAGGGACAATGAGCAGTTCTTC.

Regarding this clone: Other DNA sequences in the sample encode the same CDR3. V is TRBV21-1 and J is TRBJ2-4; the D call in the table, TRBD2, was not verified against the DNA. TRBV21-1 is an annotated pseudogene. This CDR3 has 15 amino acids. This CDR3 is CASTQRGQAGNIQYF. As DNA, the CDR3 is TGTGCCAGCACCCAAAGAGGGCAGGCGGGGAACATTCAGTACTTC.